Reported below is one TCR beta chain. This entry is derived from a study of blood T cell repertoires in COVID-19. In the study overall: The study drew acute and convalescent COVID-19 samples from the United States, Italy and Spain. T cells, B-cell-depleted T cells, or PBMCs supplied cDNA or gDNA.

The CDR3 totals 17 residues. Method: immunoSEQ multiplex PCR; TCRdb's copy keeps in-frame clones and lacks some. The sample yields approximately 59,000 clones, under 85% seen once. Sequenced material: peripheral blood. The TCR originated in an elderly woman with acute or convalescent COVID-19. V usage is TRBV21-1 and J usage is TRBJ1-6. TRBV21-1 is reported as a pseudogene. CDR3 in amino acids: CASSYVGRGVWNSPLHF. CDR3 nucleotides: TGTGCCAGCAGCTACGTCGGGCGGGGGGTGTGGAATTCACCCCTCCACTTT.